The rows below give T cell receptor beta chains drawn from one sample of a study of cytomegalovirus exposure and HLA in healthy donors. Only in-frame clones appear in the TCRdb table, and some are missing; sequencing was by immunoSEQ multiplex PCR. The profile shows some 78,000 clones, over 65% of them singletons. The source material was PBMCs. These receptor sequences come from a man between 35 and 55 years old in good health and CMV-seropositive. Each CDR3 is given with its conserved first and last residue. D genes are given only for firm matches. Only some rows state a clone size, as once, few, many or a class for expanded clones.

v_call,clone_size,d_call,j_call,cdr3_aa,cdr3_nt
TRBV7-2,NA,NA,TRBJ1-5,CASSFRGQSNQPQHF,TGTGCCAGCAGCTTCCGAGGACAGAGCAATCAGCCCCAGCATTTT
TRBV10-3,NA,NA,TRBJ2-5,CAISESGADQETQYF,TGTGCCATCAGTGAGTCGGGGGCGGATCAAGAGACCCAGTACTTC
TRBV5-4,NA,NA,TRBJ1-2,CASSFSNIQNYGYTF,TGTGCCAGCAGCTTTTCGAACATTCAAAACTATGGCTACACCTTC
TRBV7-9,once,NA,TRBJ2-5,CASSTLPQETQYF,TGTGCCAGCAGCACCCTACCACAAGAGACCCAGTACTTC
TRBV30,NA,TRBD1,TRBJ1-1,CAWTVDRGTEAFF,TGTGCCTGGACCGTGGACAGGGGGACTGAAGCTTTCTTT
TRBV2,NA,TRBD1,TRBJ2-1,CASKPGQLGNEQFF,TGTGCCAGCAAACCGGGACAGCTTGGCAATGAGCAGTTCTTC
TRBV7-6,NA,TRBD2,TRBJ2-7,CASSSLQGGYEQYF,TGTGCCAGCAGCTCCCTCCAGGGAGGGTACGAGCAGTACTTC
TRBV5-1,few,TRBD2,TRBJ2-5,CASSLAAGLEGETQYF,TGCGCCAGCAGCTTGGCCGCGGGACTAGAGGGGGAGACCCAGTACTTC
TRBV28,few,NA,TRBJ1-2,CASSFRQSLGGYTF,TGTGCCAGCAGTTTTCGACAGTCCCTCGGAGGCTACACCTTC
TRBV28,NA,NA,TRBJ2-5,CASSPRETQYF,TGTGCCAGCAGTCCTAGGGAGACCCAGTACTTC
TRBV5-4,NA,NA,TRBJ2-2,CASSLLEGQHTGELFF,TGTGCCAGCAGCCTGCTTGAGGGTCAACACACCGGGGAGCTGTTTTTT
TRBV19,NA,NA,TRBJ2-1,CASRALNEQFF,TGTGCCAGTAGGGCCCTTAATGAGCAGTTCTTC
TRBV5-1,NA,TRBD2,TRBJ2-3,CASSRGGTDTQYF,TGCGCCAGCAGCCGCGGGGGGACAGATACGCAGTATTTT
TRBV7-8,few,TRBD2,TRBJ2-5,CASSPAFGGRLPVMETQYF,TGTGCCAGCAGCCCCGCTTTCGGCGGGAGGCTCCCGGTCATGGAGACCCAGTACTTC
TRBV7-2,NA,NA,TRBJ2-3,CASSLGLAFNTQYF,TGTGCCAGCAGCTTAGGGCTAGCGTTCAATACGCAGTATTTT
TRBV7-2,NA,TRBD1,TRBJ1-2,CASSLEAGGNGYTF,TGTGCCAGCAGCTTAGAGGCAGGGGGCAATGGCTACACCTTC
TRBV7-9,medium-sized,TRBD1,TRBJ1-6,CASSSRGLGLPLHF,TGTGCCAGCAGCTCGAGGGGGCTGGGGCTACCCCTCCACTTT
TRBV5-5,NA,NA,TRBJ2-3,CASAPRRGLLAGADTQYF,TGTGCCAGCGCCCCAAGGAGAGGGCTTTTGGCAGGAGCAGATACGCAGTATTTT
TRBV4-3,NA,TRBD2,TRBJ2-7,CASSHASGGAFEQYF,TGCGCCAGCAGCCACGCTAGCGGGGGGGCTTTCGAGCAGTACTTC
TRBV4-2,NA,NA,TRBJ2-3,CASSQYVAGQKFTDTQYF,TGTGCCAGCAGCCAGTACGTCGCGGGGCAGAAGTTCACAGATACGCAGTATTTT
TRBV5-1,once,NA,TRBJ1-1,CASSSPAGREAFF,TGCGCCAGCAGCTCTCCTGCGGGTCGAGAAGCTTTCTTT
TRBV5-4,NA,NA,TRBJ1-1,CASSPPGDLNTEAFF,TGTGCCAGCAGCCCGCCCGGGGATCTGAACACTGAAGCTTTCTTT
TRBV5-1,NA,TRBD1,TRBJ2-2,CASSPTFTVRQGGNYNSNTGELFF,TGCGCCAGCAGCCCCACATTTACCGTCAGACAGGGGGGGAACTATAATTCGAACACCGGGGAGCTGTTTTTT
TRBV18,NA,TRBD1,TRBJ2-3,CASSQGARDTQYF,TGTGCCAGCTCACAGGGGGCAAGAGATACGCAGTATTTT
TRBV11-2,NA,NA,TRBJ1-2,CASSLMQEGYGYTF,TGTGCCAGCAGCTTAATGCAGGAGGGCTATGGCTACACCTTC
TRBV4-2,NA,NA,TRBJ1-1,CASSQDAETEAFF,TGTGCCAGCAGCCAAGATGCGGAGACTGAAGCTTTCTTT